This T cell receptor beta chain was retrieved from a study of regulatory T cells in long-lasting Graves disease (dated by TCRdb to the early 2020s). Study-level background: In the newly diagnosed Graves' disease group, patients had been taking antithyroid drugs for less than 3 months. A total of 35 or so samples were covered by TCR sequencing, comprising around 13 persistent and around 20 newly diagnosed Graves' disease patients. Peripheral blood TCR sequencing and RNA sequencing compared persistent Graves' disease patients with newly diagnosed Graves' disease patients. The study was conducted in China and was registered as a clinical trial.

The time point label on this specimen signifies: newly diagnosed GD, antithyroid drugs for less than 3 months. For both TCR sequencing and RNA sequencing, RNA was extracted from PBMCs in TRIzol. The diagnosis of Graves' disease followed American Thyroid Association guidelines. Patients were recruited from an endocrinology department in Xi'an, China. Each patient gave 7.5 to 10 milliliters of peripheral blood, collected in an EDTA anticoagulant tube. Ficoll Paque Plus density gradient separation was used to isolate PBMCs, and no further T cell sorting was done. An Agilent 2100 Bioanalyzer and agarose gel were used to check RNA quality, while a NanoDrop 2000 measured RNA concentration. CDR1 SGHTA and CDR2 FQGNSA are derived from the germline V gene. V and J are truncated by 4 bases and 1 base respectively, leaving an intervening sequence of 13 bases. From the cysteine through the phenylalanine, the CDR3 covers 16 amino acids. Only the CDR3 part of the read is kept: 48 bases, read in frame from the first base.

Broad study findings and their caveats: Persistent disease showed preferential use of TRBV28, TRBJ1-2 and TRBJ2-5, whereas newly diagnosed disease favored TRBV20-1 and TRBJ2-1. As a limitation, the authors acknowledged that the small sample size may reduce accuracy. Only the TCR beta chain was sequenced and analyzed. Compared with newly diagnosed patients, patients with persistent Graves' disease had lower TCR Shannon entropy and fewer highly expanded clones, which suggests clonal expansion. Because the primary lesion, thyroid tissue, could not be accessed, the study looked at peripheral blood alone. More public clonotypes were shared among persistent patients (roughly 2,700) than among newly diagnosed patients (roughly 1,000).

This clonotype appeared a few times. The antigen it binds to is not known. Base qualities are missing; no much larger clone stands one base away. Libraries came from multiplex PCR. The sequencer was an Illumina HiSeq 4000. TCR beta libraries were built with iRepertoire HTBI primers and Arm-PCR amplification of CDR3 regions. PCR products were gel purified before sequencing. The source study handled its data this way. Gene usage analysis of CDR3 amino acid clonotypes relied on the roughly 60 TRBV and around 14 TRBJ segments identified across samples. COPE and FqMerger were used to merge the filtered high-quality paired reads into contigs. BLAST was used to align contigs to the IMGT TRBV, TRBD and TRBJ reference genes, and CDR3 was defined following IMGT. Any clonotype with a frequency above 0.1% was classified as a highly expanded clone. Shannon entropy served as the measure of repertoire diversity, while the Gini coefficient captured V-J evenness. A clonotype found in more than one individual was treated as public. TCRdb ran its own pipeline on the public reads, namely fastp trimming at Q25 and MiXCR clone calling, and kept in-frame beta chains. One record per CDR3 amino acid sequence lists the most common genes and DNA. TCRdb, rather than the study authors, made the V and J calls. For this sample the table gives 350,000 to 450,000 distinct CDR3 sequences, of which roughly 12% were detected only once. 18% of the sample lies in the top ten.

This same sample was also part of a study on T cells in Graves' hyperthyroidism and ophthalmopathy. The second paper further reports: Graves' hyperthyroidism was defined as stable when no progression to ophthalmopathy occurred over 18 months of follow-up. Hyperthyroidism patients were aged 18 to 65 years and newly diagnosed, with disease duration of less than 2 months. Patients with uncontrolled infections, other autoimmune diseases, pregnancy or lactation were excluded. Diagnoses were established on the basis of clinical symptoms, serum thyroxine and TRAb, thyroid ultrasound, and orbital computed tomography. For the first round of RT-PCR on the TCR CDR3, the HTBI primer set was used together with the Qiagen OneStep RT-PCR kit. Most expanded thyroid clonotypes (frequency above 0.001) were also found in blood, which suggests that blood repertoires may mirror thyroid immune responses. A 13 V-J signature model separated ophthalmopathy from stable hyperthyroidism, with about 90% sensitivity and 81.08% specificity in cross-validation and 80%/75% in testing. During validation, the model predicted progression to ophthalmopathy a median of approximately 6.5 months ahead of onset, with almost 71% sensitivity and 72.22% specificity. To identify distinguishing TCR V-J signatures, a discovery cohort of 90 to 100 patients was used, comprising 40 to 45 with Graves' ophthalmopathy and around 60 with stable Graves' hyperthyroidism. Prospective prediction of ophthalmopathy was tested in an independent validation cohort of 18 to 20 hyperthyroidism patients and 15 to 17 patients who later progressed to ophthalmopathy. The 100 or so discovery patients were divided at random into training and test sets in a 7:3 ratio. The study also compared thyroid tissue and blood T-cell repertoires from five or six Graves' hyperthyroidism patients. Following sampling, methimazole starting at 30 mg daily was given to hyperthyroidism patients, and high-dose intravenous methylprednisolone was given to ophthalmopathy patients. The libraries were constructed in a second round of multiplex PCR and then size-selected and purified. Libraries were sequenced paired-end with 100 bp reads on an Illumina HiSeq2000. SOAPnuke was used to process the raw data, with reads discarded if the reads contained adapters or uncalled bases, had a mean Phred below 15, or lacked an exact constant-primer or identifier match. High-quality paired reads were merged using COPE v1.2.5, and each unique nucleotide sequence was defined as a clonotype. MiTCR v1.1 was used to align the clonotypes against IMGT TRBV, TRBD and TRBJ reference segments. Only V-J combinations with frequency above 0.0001, covering about 99% of repertoires, were analysed. A TCS score was defined as the ratio between F50 (clonal expansion) and ExV (chaos), using BLOSUM62-based TCRdist between CDR3 peptides within each V-J. Welch's t-statistics and random forest reduced roughly 530 V-J features to about 13, which were used in a naive Bayes classifier (R e1071). No statistical method was used to set the sample size in advance, and investigators knew the group allocation. The paper reports TCR Vbeta CDR3 sequencing of some 140 peripheral blood samples: around 41 ophthalmopathy, around 80 hyperthyroidism and around 17 progressor patients.

The chain uses TRBV7-2 and TRBJ2-2; the D gene is not confidently resolved. The sequences come from peripheral blood mononuclear cells (PBMCs), collected at new diagnosis, from a patient treated with antithyroid drugs. This clonotype originated in a young woman with Graves disease. Donor details come from another sample of the same person, matched by shared clones. Here is the DNA: TGTGCCAGCAGCTCACCACTTTTTGTGAACACCGGGGAGCTGTTTTTT. Its protein is CASSSPLFVNTGELFF. Reference TRBV7-2 and TRBJ2-2 proteins supply the regions before and after the CDR3; the full variable domain is: GAGVSQSPSNKVTEKGKDVELRCDPISGHTALYWYRQSLGQGLEFLIYFQGNSAPDKSGLPSDRFSAERTGGSVSTLTIQRTQQEDSAVYLCASSSPLFVNTGELFFGEGSRLTVL.